This TCR beta chain was sequenced during a study of OX40 agonist ivuxolimab in advanced cancers. Broadly, across the study: Ivuxolimab was a fully human IgG2 agonistic monoclonal antibody targeting the costimulatory receptor OX40 (CD134). Partial responses occurred in three dose-escalation patients, of whom one had hepatocellular carcinoma and two had cutaneous melanoma. The paper describes the monotherapy dose-escalation part (N ≈ 52 patients) of the phase I trial of ivuxolimab. Prior anti-PD-1, anti-PD-L1 or anti-CTLA-4 therapy was permitted, and checkpoint inhibitors had been received by more than 35% of dose-escalation patients. Peripheral TCRbeta sequencing was intended to test whether TCR sequence diversity was altered and clonal T-cell expansion was caused by ivuxolimab. In the dose-escalation cohort, approximately 80% of patients were male, and the mean age was 60 years with a range of about 20 to 90. Of the roughly 52 dose-escalation patients, hepatocellular carcinoma was present in 19, melanoma in around 15, renal cell carcinoma in 9 and head and neck cancer in 9. Intravenous ivuxolimab was administered to patients every 2 weeks at six dose levels: 0.01, 0.1, 0.3, 1.5, 3 and 10 mg/kg.

The trial excluded patients who had a history of autoimmune disease or were on systemic immunosuppression. Peripheral blood for TCR sequencing was drawn from every dose cohort at baseline, at cycle 4 day 1 and at cycle 7 day 1. Samples were obtained from an open-label, multicenter, first-in-human phase I dose-escalation trial of ivuxolimab. Adults with locally advanced or metastatic head and neck squamous cell, hepatocellular, melanoma or renal cell carcinoma were enrolled in the trial. Before TCR sequencing, CD4+ and CD8+ T cells were separately sorted from peripheral blood. To sequence the TCRbeta CDR3 region, genomic DNA was isolated from the sorted cells. The immunoSEQ Assay was used to sequence the TCRbeta CDR3 regions. Drawn from immuneACCESS, this table holds only the in-frame rearrangements with V and J called that TCRdb kept. Clones are partly lost; checked studies trace under half to an unresolved V gene and leave the rest unexplained. The sample yields some 44,000 clones; under 90% were counted once. The biggest ten clones account for more than 20% of the sample.

The investigation overall reported the following: Clonal expansion of both CD4+ and CD8+ blood T cells was observed from baseline to week 6 at doses 0.1 to 3.0 mg/kg. In the 0.1-3.0 mg/kg groups, partial responders had among the lowest normalized peripheral clonal expansion, particularly in CD8+ T cells. Antigen specificity was not determined for the clonally expanded peripheral T cells. Low levels of normalized T-cell clonal expansion were also shown by some nonresponding patients. After ivuxolimab, more expanded clones were found on average in CD8+ T cells than in CD4+ T cells.

As to this clone: Its recognized antigen is unknown. The record has no base qualities; no much larger clone is one base away.

Taken from the germline V gene (reference sequence), the CDR1 and CDR2 loops are SGHNT and YYREEE. The CDR3 spans 11 residues, from the cysteine through the phenylalanine. Only CDR3 DNA remains: 33 bases, in frame from the first base. At the junction V is shortened by 0 bases and J by 12 bases, with 7 bases in between. The specimen was CD4+ or CD8+ T cells sorted from blood, collected in a trial of the OX40 agonist ivuxolimab. The sequence came from an adult with an advanced solid tumor such as melanoma, head and neck, liver or kidney cancer. The sequence links TRBV5-4 to TRBJ2-1, with an unclear D gene assignment. CDR3 loop: CASSLGPRQFF. At the DNA level, the sequence is TGTGCCAGCAGCTTGGGCCCTCGGCAGTTCTTC.